This T cell receptor (beta chain) was documented in a study of CD8+CD57+ T cells in acquired aplastic anemia (dated by TCRdb to between 2017 and 2018). Describing the broader study: On average, sorted CD4+ and CD8+ cells yielded approximately 3 ug of extracted DNA, with a range of roughly 0.19 to 27.4 ug. CD8+CD57+ expansion was defined as a frequency above the mean frequency observed in healthy subjects. Results the study describes overall, beyond this receptor: Around 27 CD8+ CDR3 sequences were found to be shared between patients and controls, but these sequences appeared to be highly expressed in patients and within the immunodominant clones of the patients. No significant difference in CD8+ Simpson's diversity was found between patients and healthy controls (P=0.060).

Genomic DNA served as template for TCR beta VDJ combination and CDR3 sequence profiling. TCR repertoire sequencing was run on an Illumina HiSeq 2000. Regarding the original processing steps: Repertoires were assessed using TRBV/TRBJ rearrangement plots, CDR3 size and DJ length profiles, and Simpson's diversity index. Whichever DNA sequence was most abundant in the deep sequencing data was defined as the immunodominant clone. CDR3 amino acid sequences were screened for sharing across subjects and compared with published repertoires and the VDJdb database. TCRdb reran the public reads through fastp at Q25 and MiXCR, keeping productive beta chains. Identical CDR3 proteins give one entry, which carries the most common genes and DNA. The V and J calls were not made by the authors but by TCRdb's processing. Across this sample there are around 430,000 distinct CDR3 sequences, with around a third seen only once. In total, the top ten clones hold around 0.82% of the sample.

This clonotype showed up just once. It lacks a known antigen. No base qualities exist here, and no much larger clone lies one base off it. One read gives only weak evidence. Patients chosen for sequencing had shown expansion of CD8+CD57+ cells by flow cytometry. Severe acquired aplastic anemia was diagnosed in all patients according to International Study of Aplastic Anemia and Agranulocytosis and Camitta criteria. No therapy had been received by the patients at the time of blood sampling. TCR repertoires of sorted CD4+ and CD8+ blood T cells from severe aplastic anemia patients and healthy subjects were deep-sequenced in the study. Patients were enrolled under clinicaltrials.gov protocols 00001620, 01623167, 00001397, 00071045, 00081523 and 00961064 in the USA. Ficoll-Paque density gradient centrifugation was used to isolate peripheral blood mononuclear cells. Before DNA extraction, CD4+ and CD8+ T cells were sorted by FACS or by magnetic beads.

Trimming leaves V shorter by 5 bases and J shorter by 7 bases, with the junction holding 6 bases beyond the gene matches. The CDR3 runs 15 residues from the cysteine to the phenylalanine. Only the CDR3 part of the read is kept: 45 bases, read in frame from the first base. CDR1 and CDR2 are read off the germline V gene (reference sequence) as SGHAT and FQDESV. Sequencing input: sorted CD4+, CD8+, or CD8+CD57+ T cells (not recorded which) from PBMCs. This TCR derives from a human donor with aplastic anemia. The V gene is TRBV11-1 and the J gene is TRBJ2-1; 12 bases in between match TRBD2. At the DNA level, the sequence is TGTGCCAGCAGCAGGACTAGCGGGGATTCAAATGAGCAGTTCTTC. Translated, it gives CASSRTSGDSNEQFF.